The clone carrying this T cell receptor beta chain was picked up many times. Its antigen is unknown. V was pared by 1 base and J by 5 bases, with 15 bases between. This CDR3 has 16 residues. Per the germline V gene, CDR1 is LGHNA and CDR2 is YNFKEQ. TCRdb re-called the 5' RACE reads through MiXCR, storing one row per CDR3 protein. The sample records some 86,000 distinct CDR3 sequences, 20% to 30% being singletons. The data are from a study of T-cell memory formation after mild COVID-19. General study results and limits: Second-wave clones peaking on day 37 lacked confirmed SARS-CoV-2 specificity. CD8+ contracting clones occupied EMRA, while CD4+ ones occupied mainly CM and EM.

This clonotype was obtained from a man between 18 and 29 years old who had mild COVID-19 (a few samples of this study predate the infection). Cell type and time point are not known. This rearrangement joins TRBV4-2 to TRBJ1-5, with D unclear. The material sequenced was PBMCs or a T cell subset sorted from them (not recorded which). CDR3 sequence: CASSQVANGIDQPQHF. CDR3 nucleotides: TGTGCCAGCAGCCAAGTTGCTAACGGAATAGATCAGCCCCAGCATTTT.